The 24 T cell receptor beta chains below were found in one sample sequenced in a study of blood T cell repertoires in COVID-19. Generated by immunoSEQ multiplex PCR, the TCRdb table keeps only in-frame clones and is missing some. This table has around 100,000 clones, roughly 84% appearing once. Specimen: peripheral blood. Every receptor here comes from a human donor in a cohort sampled during active COVID-19.

The V call is TRBV7-8, the J call TRBJ1-1, with D possibly TRBD1 on 5 matching bases. Germline V gives CDR1 SGHVS, CDR2 FQNEAQ. V lost 5 bases to trimming and J lost 7 bases, with 20 bases between them. The CDR3 extends over 15 amino acids. The CDR3 sequence is CASSPLGGGTGEAFF. Here the CDR3 DNA reads TGTGCCAGCAGCCCCCTTGGGGGGGGGACCGGTGAAGCTTTCTTT.

This clone has more than one count but fewer than ten. The chain employs TRBV15 and TRBJ2-1; TRBD2 agrees at 10 bases. With 0 bases clipped from V and 7 bases from J, the junction kept 3 bases outside the gene matches. There are 15 residues in the CDR3. Germline CDR1 and CDR2: LNHNV and YYDKDF (reference sequence). The CDR3 loop reads CATSREGSGGNEQFF. The CDR3 DNA is TGTGCCACCAGCAGAGAGGGTAGCGGGGGGAATGAGCAGTTCTTC.

The V call is TRBV11-2, the J call TRBJ2-2; the match to TRBD1 covers 8 bases. CDR1 SGHAT and CDR2 FQNNGV come from the germline V gene. The CDR3 has 16 residues. V shed 2 bases and J 5 bases; nucleotides not matched to a gene: 7. The CDR3 DNA reads TGTGCCAGCAGCTTATTCGGACAGGGAAGGACCGGGGAGCTGTTTTTT. It encodes CASSLFGQGRTGELFF.

The rearrangement uses TRBV7-2 and TRBJ2-4; D call uncertain. V was trimmed by 1 base and J by 1 base, leaving 8 bases between them. This CDR3 region has 15 residues. Germline assignment: CDR1 SGHTA and CDR2 FQGNSA. The CDR3 DNA is TGTGCCAGCAGCTTAGAGAGTGCGGCCAAAAACATTCAGTACTTC. As protein: CASSLESAAKNIQYF.

The chain uses TRBV2 and TRBJ2-7, with 9 positions matching TRBD2. Per the germline V gene, CDR1 is SNHLY and CDR2 is FYNNEI. The CDR3 is 13 amino acids. The trim removed 6 bases at V and 4 bases at J, leaving 4 bases unmatched. The CDR3 nucleotides are TGTGCCAGCAGGGCGGGGGGGGAATACGAGCAGTACTTC. Its translation: CASRAGGEYEQYF.

The chain joins TRBV19 to TRBJ1-3; 7 nucleotides agree with TRBD1. The CDR3 has 13 amino acids. CDR1 LNHDA and CDR2 SQIVND come from the germline V gene (reference sequence). After removal of 5 bases from V and 5 bases from J, the junction contained 3 bases not matched to a gene. The CDR3 DNA sequence: TGTGCCAGTAGTTTGGGACAGCGAAACACCATATATTTT. Its protein is CASSLGQRNTIYF.

The rearrangement links TRBV4-1 to TRBJ1-3; D is possibly TRBD1 (5 bases). The ends were cut back, 3 bases at V and 0 bases at J, with 15 bases in the middle. The length of the CDR3 is 17 residues. Germline V CDR1 and CDR2: MGHRA, YSYEKL. CDR3 sequence: CASSQSAGRSSGNTIYF. CDR3 in DNA: TGCGCCAGCAGCCAGTCGGCAGGGCGATCCTCTGGAAACACCATATATTTT.

The chain recombines TRBV4-3 with TRBJ2-7; D perhaps matches TRBD1 (7 bases). The CDR3 loop spans 14 amino acids. V lost 0 bases to trimming and J lost 2 bases, with 8 bases between them. CDR1 LGHNA and CDR2 YSLEER come from the germline V gene. CDR3 nucleotide sequence: TGCGCCAGCAGCCAAGACAGGGGGGCCTACGAGCAGTACTTC. Protein product: CASSQDRGAYEQYF.

The rearrangement joins TRBV27 to TRBJ2-1; TRBD2 matches 8 bases. Unmatched junction bases numbered 20, after V lost 5 bases and J lost 11 bases. Germline values: CDR1 MNHEY, CDR2 SMNVEV (reference sequence). This CDR3 contains 17 residues. CDR3 sequence (DNA): TGTGCCAGCAGTCCCGTTGGGGTAGCGGGAATGAGGGATAAGCAGTTCTTC. Its translation is CASSPVGVAGMRDKQFF.

This chain joins TRBV3-1 (or the pseudogene TRBV3-2) and TRBJ2-7; TRBD2 matches 10 bases. The CDR3 is 15 amino acids. Trimming cost V 1 base and J 4 bases; bases outside gene matches: 4. Germline CDR1 LGHDT, CDR2 YNNKEL (reference sequence). The DNA of the CDR3 is TGTGCCAGCAGCCAAGGGCCTAGCGGGGGTTACGAGCAGTACTTC. Translated: CASSQGPSGGYEQYF.

The rearrangement joins TRBV2 to TRBJ2-1; 7 bases line up with TRBD1. This CDR3 is built from 17 residues. The V gene's germline CDR1 is SNHLY and CDR2 FYNNEI. After removal of 3 bases from V and 6 bases from J, the junction contained 14 bases not matched to a gene. The CDR3 region is CASSEGVGRAGGNEQFF. CDR3 in DNA: TGTGCCAGCAGTGAGGGTGTTGGCAGGGCAGGGGGCAATGAGCAGTTCTTC.

This clone was counted once. DNA of the CDR3: TGTGCCAGCAGCGGATTCAGGGGTGAAAAACTGTTTTTT. It translates to CASSGFRGEKLFF. The genes are TRBV9 and TRBJ1-4; tentative D call: TRBD1 (6 bases). V lost 3 bases and J 7 bases, leaving 10 bases between the germline ends. Germline-derived CDR1 and CDR2 are SGDLS and YYNGEE. This CDR3 spans 13 amino acids.

The rearrangement joins TRBV5-4 to TRBJ1-1; 10 nucleotides match TRBD1. The length of the CDR3 is 18 residues. The J segment lost 0 bases and the V segment lost 0 bases, leaving 8 bases of the junction unmatched. Germline V CDR1 and CDR2: SGHNT, YYREEE (reference sequence). CDR3 protein: CASSLGSGQGRMNTEAFF. CDR3 DNA sequence: TGTGCCAGCAGCTTGGGCTCGGGACAGGGGAGAATGAACACTGAAGCTTTCTTT.

The chain carries TRBV7-9 and TRBJ1-3, with no clear D. Germline CDR1 reads SEHNR; CDR2 reads FQNEAQ (reference sequence). Trimming pared 2 bases from V and 2 bases from J, leaving 7 bases between. The CDR3 covers 14 residues. CDR3 bases: TGTGCCAGCAGCTTATTGAGGGCTGGAAACACCATATATTTT. Translated: CASSLLRAGNTIYF.

The rearrangement uses TRBV11-2 and TRBJ2-5; D is perhaps TRBD1 (5 bases). Germline-derived CDR1 and CDR2 are SGHAT and FQNNGV. V lost 2 bases and J 6 bases, leaving 16 bases between the germline ends. The CDR3 is 15 residues long. CDR3 sequence (DNA): TGTGCCAGCAGCTTAAATCAGGGCGGTATCCAGACCCAGTACTTC. Translated, it gives CASSLNQGGIQTQYF.

This chain joins TRBV6-4 and TRBJ2-3; 7 bases map to TRBD1. V shed 2 bases, J shed 0 bases, and the junction held 2 bases outside the gene matches. Germline CDR1 MRHNA, CDR2 SNTAGT. CDR3 size: 15 residues. The CDR3 DNA sequence: TGTGCCAGCAGTGACAAGGGGGCCAGCACAGATACGCAGTATTTT. It translates to CASSDKGASTDTQYF.

The rearrangement links TRBV19 to TRBJ2-1, with TRBD2 as a possible D gene (6 bases). Germline V lookup: CDR1 LNHDA, CDR2 SQIVND (reference sequence). Trimming pared 5 bases from V and 3 bases from J, leaving 26 bases between. This CDR3 has 19 residues. CDR3 DNA sequence: TGTGCCAGTAGTTCAAGATCGCAGGTGGGGGGTGGTCGCTACAATGAGCAGTTCTTC. Translation gives CASSSRSQVGGGRYNEQFF.

The V gene is TRBV2, the J gene TRBJ1-6; 9 positions agree with TRBD1. CDR1 is SNHLY, CDR2 FYNNEI, per germline. J gave up 7 bases and V 7 bases, and 8 bases lay outside the gene matches. The CDR3 loop spans 15 amino acids. The CDR3, as DNA: TGTGCCAGCAACCGACGGACAGGGGAAAATTCACCCCTCCACTTT. This gives the protein CASNRRTGENSPLHF.

A single count supports this clone. In DNA, the CDR3 is TGTGCCAGCAGCCAATACTACGAGCAGTACTTC. It specifies CASSQYYEQYF. This rearrangement joins TRBV14 to TRBJ2-7; D unresolved. The germline V gene encodes CDR1 SGHDN and CDR2 FVKESK. This CDR3 contains 11 residues. The ends were cut back, 2 bases at V and 3 bases at J, with 2 bases in the middle.

The chain carries TRBV7-2 and TRBJ1-2; a weak D match, TRBD1 (5 bases). Between the trimmed V and J ends, which lost 0 bases and 6 bases, there was a span of 17 bases. This CDR3 contains 16 residues. The germline V gene has CDR1 SGHTA and CDR2 FQGNSA. This chain's CDR3 is CASSLALPGRRDGYTF. In DNA, the CDR3 is TGTGCCAGCAGCTTAGCGCTGCCAGGGAGGAGGGATGGCTACACCTTC. The full variable domain, with the rest looked up from reference TRBV7-2 and TRBJ1-2, is GAGVSQSPSNKVTEKGKDVELRCDPISGHTALYWYRQSLGQGLEFLIYFQGNSAPDKSGLPSDRFSAERTGGSVSTLTIQRTQQEDSAVYLCASSLALPGRRDGYTFGSGTRLTVV.

This chain uses TRBV21-1 with TRBJ1-2; the D call of TRBD1 is as the table states it, not checked on the DNA. TRBV21-1 counts as a pseudogene. The CDR3 extends over 13 amino acids. The CDR3 is CASLGGRHYGYTF. The CDR3 DNA follows: TGTGCCAGCTTAGGGGGTCGGCACTATGGCTACACCTTC.

The sample holds one count of this clone. This rearrangement joins TRBV5-1 to TRBJ2-4; TRBD1 agrees at 9 bases. The CDR3 consists of 15 residues. Germline trimming cut 4 bases from V and 5 bases from J; bases unmatched to any gene: 7. Germline CDR1 reads SGHRS; CDR2 reads YFSETQ. The CDR3 nucleotides are TGCGCCAGCAGCCGATCTACAGGGGGCCAAAACATTCAGTACTTC. Its translation is CASSRSTGGQNIQYF.

This sequence joins TRBV30 and TRBJ2-2; the D gene is possibly TRBD1 (5 bases). Trimming pared 8 bases from V and 6 bases from J, leaving 13 bases between. Per the germline V gene, CDR1 is GTSNPN and CDR2 is SVGIG (reference sequence). The CDR3 runs to 12 residues. CDR3 protein: CAGRGRAGELFF. As DNA, the CDR3 is TGTGCCGGAAGGGGTAGGGCCGGGGAGCTGTTTTTT.

In nucleotides, the CDR3 is TGTGCCAGTAGTGGGACAGGCTGGGGTGACCAGTACTTC. It yields the protein CASSGTGWGDQYF. The chain links TRBV19 to TRBJ2-5, with TRBD1 matching over 8 bases. Germline values: CDR1 LNHDA, CDR2 SQIVND (reference sequence). With V trimmed by 5 bases and J by 10 bases, 9 bases remained unmatched. This CDR3 contains 13 residues.